The present TCR beta chain was sequenced within a study of graft-versus-host responses after intestinal transplantation. In the study overall: Each recipient received anti-thymocyte globulin induction, then tacrolimus and steroids for two to three years.

TCRdb's table, derived via immunoSEQ multiplex PCR, lists solely in-frame clones and lacks some. The sample lists 40,000 or so clones, around 86% seen once, with roughly 4% in the top ten. Trimming left V 5 bases short and J 10 bases short, with 12 bases between. The CDR3 is 12 amino acids. The germline gives CDR1 SGHTA, CDR2 FQGNSA. Study-level results: Researchers found peak circulating GvH clone levels linked to early post-transplant HvG declines. There were GvH clones found in recipient marrow, and some of them appeared first in ileum or blood.

Note on this clone: Antigen: not known.

This sequence was found in a human patient who received an intestinal transplant, so some T cells may come from the graft donor. The sequencing used PBMCs, collected about 990 days after transplant. The chain recombines TRBV7-2 with TRBJ2-1, with TRBD1 as a possible D gene (6 bases). The CDR3 sequence is CASSPRGPEQFF. The CDR3 DNA sequence: TGTGCCAGCAGCCCCAGGGGCCCGGAGCAGTTCTTC. The variable domain in full, completed from reference TRBV7-2 and TRBJ2-1, reads GAGVSQSPSNKVTEKGKDVELRCDPISGHTALYWYRQSLGQGLEFLIYFQGNSAPDKSGLPSDRFSAERTGGSVSTLTIQRTQQEDSAVYLCASSPRGPEQFFGPGTRLTVL.